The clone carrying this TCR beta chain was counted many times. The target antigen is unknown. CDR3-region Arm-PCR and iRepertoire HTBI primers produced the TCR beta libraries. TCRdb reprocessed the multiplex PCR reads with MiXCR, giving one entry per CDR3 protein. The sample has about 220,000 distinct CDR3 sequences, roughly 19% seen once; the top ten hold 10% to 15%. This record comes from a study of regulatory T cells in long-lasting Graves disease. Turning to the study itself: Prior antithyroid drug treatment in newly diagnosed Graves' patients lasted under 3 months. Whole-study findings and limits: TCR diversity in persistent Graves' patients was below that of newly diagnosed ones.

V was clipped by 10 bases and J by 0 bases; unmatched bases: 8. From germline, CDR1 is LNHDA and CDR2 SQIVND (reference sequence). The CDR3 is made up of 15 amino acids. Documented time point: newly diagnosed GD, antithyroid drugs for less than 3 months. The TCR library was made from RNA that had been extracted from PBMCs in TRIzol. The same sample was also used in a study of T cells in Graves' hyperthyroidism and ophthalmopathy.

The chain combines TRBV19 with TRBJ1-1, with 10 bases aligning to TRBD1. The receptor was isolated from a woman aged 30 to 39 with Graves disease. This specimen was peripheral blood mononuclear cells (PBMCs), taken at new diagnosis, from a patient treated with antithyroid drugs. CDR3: CATDRGRRMNTEAFF. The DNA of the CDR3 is TGTGCCACTGACAGGGGGCGTCGCATGAACACTGAAGCTTTCTTT.